Each of the 8 T cell receptor beta chains below was sequenced from the same sample in a study of blood T cell repertoires in COVID-19. Produced via immunoSEQ multiplex PCR; TCRdb's table is partial and in-frame only. This table holds approximately 52,000 clones, about 91% found once. Sequenced material: peripheral blood. Receptors were obtained from a man over 45 with active COVID-19.

To note about this clone: Other DNA sequences in the same sample also yield this CDR3. The chain employs TRBV5-1 and TRBJ1-2; tentatively, D is TRBD1 (5 bases). Germline V gene sequence: CDR1 SGHRS, CDR2 YFSETQ. V was clipped by 0 bases and J by 3 bases, with 6 bases between them. The CDR3 extends over 13 amino acids. The CDR3 reads CASSLEGDYGYTF. Here the CDR3 DNA reads TGCGCCAGCAGCTTGGAAGGGGACTATGGCTACACCTTC.

This chain uses TRBV6-5 with TRBJ1-1; D call uncertain. This CDR3 comprises 13 residues. V was trimmed by 2 bases and J by 8 bases, leaving 12 bases between them. Germline CDR1 is MNHEY and CDR2 is SVGAGI. The CDR3 nucleotides are TGTGCCAGCAGTTACGGCGGACGGGGAGAAGCTTTCTTT. Translating it yields CASSYGGRGEAFF.

The chain has TRBV5-8 and TRBJ2-7; 14 bases map to TRBD2. In germline, CDR1 is SGHTS, CDR2 YDEGEE. The CDR3 covers 15 residues. J lost 4 bases, V lost 4 bases, and 4 bases had no gene match. The CDR3 region is CASSPTSGRVYEQYF. DNA for the CDR3: TGTGCCAGCAGCCCGACTAGCGGGAGGGTTTACGAGCAGTACTTC.

This rearrangement joins TRBV5-1 to TRBJ1-5; possible D gene TRBD1, 5 bases. The CDR3 loop spans 13 amino acids. V was cut by 0 bases and J by 7 bases, with 8 bases left in between. CDR1 SGHRS and CDR2 YFSETQ come from the germline V gene. The CDR3 spells CASSLGGGQPQHF. For the CDR3, the DNA is TGCGCCAGCAGCTTGGGGGGCGGCCAGCCCCAGCATTTT. Full variable domain (missing parts from reference TRBV5-1 and TRBJ1-5): KAGVTQTPRYLIKTRGQQVTLSCSPISGHRSVSWYQQTPGQGLQFLFEYFSETQRNKGNFPGRFSGRQFSNSRSEMNVSTLELGDSALYLCASSLGGGQPQHFGDGTRLSIL.

This chain uses TRBV7-9 with TRBJ1-2; D is unresolved. The length of the CDR3 is 15 residues. Germline-derived CDR1 and CDR2 are SEHNR and FQNEAQ (reference sequence). V was pared by 4 bases and J by 10 bases, with 22 bases between. CDR3 sequence: CASSSRTRTVSFYTF. CDR3 DNA sequence: TGTGCCAGCAGCTCAAGAACGAGGACTGTCTCCTTCTACACCTTC.

The rearrangement joins TRBV3-1 (or the pseudogene TRBV3-2) to TRBJ2-2; D is possibly TRBD2 (5 bases). V lost 4 bases and J lost 1, with 10 bases in between. Germline V gene sequence: CDR1 LGHDT, CDR2 YNNKEL (reference sequence). The CDR3 has 15 residues. The CDR3 region has the DNA TGTGCCAGCAGCCCCGGGATGGTGAACACCGGGGAGCTGTTTTTT. This translates into CASSPGMVNTGELFF.

The rearrangement uses TRBV5-1 and TRBJ2-5; maybe TRBD2 (5 bases). Trimming cost V 5 bases and J 0 bases, with 20 bases left between them. The germline V gene encodes CDR1 SGHRS and CDR2 YFSETQ. This CDR3 is 17 amino acids long. This CDR3 is CASSLNPRAVHQETQYF. The CDR3 nucleotides read TGCGCCAGCAGTTTGAATCCGCGGGCCGTCCACCAAGAGACCCAGTACTTC.

This chain connects TRBV9 to TRBJ1-4, with no clear D. The CDR3 spans 13 residues. V dropped 3 bases and J dropped 4 bases, with 7 bases sitting between them. In germline, CDR1 is SGDLS, CDR2 YYNGEE. CDR3: CASSDRVNEKLFF. Written as DNA, the CDR3 is TGTGCCAGCAGCGATCGAGTTAATGAAAAACTGTTTTTT.